This T cell receptor (beta chain) was profiled in a study of T cells after yellow fever vaccination. This CDR3 is 14 amino acids long. Trimming took 4 bases from V and 2 from J, leaving 12 bases between them. Looked up from germline, CDR1 is SGHRS and CDR2 is YFSETQ. TCRdb reprocessed the 5' RACE reads via MiXCR and lists one record per CDR3 protein. The sample lists around 29,000 distinct CDR3 sequences, around 5.8% seen once, with 20% to 25% in the top ten. This clonotype was counted between two and nine times. The receptor's source is a man between 25 and 39 years old who received the YFV17D yellow fever vaccine. The chain uses TRBV5-1 and TRBJ1-2, with D hard to call. The specimen comprised PBMCs, either bulk or a sorted T-cell subset (CD4+, CD8+, memory, or dextramer-sorted; not recorded which), sampled on the day of the yellow fever booster vaccination. The CDR3 here is CASSPTTANYGYTF. In DNA, the CDR3 is TGCGCCAGCAGCCCTACGACTGCCAACTATGGCTACACCTTC.